This T cell receptor (beta chain) emerged from a study of blood T cells in healthy people across ages. Study results and limitations: When set beside aged donors, long-lived donors presented more naive CD4+ cells and higher diversity. Age showed a roughly linear inverse relationship with TCR beta diversity per million T cells.

The second PCR ran roughly 7 to 12 cycles with a sample-barcoded 5' primer and J-beta primers. Via MiXCR, TCRdb re-called the 5' RACE reads, giving one row per CDR3 protein. The table lists 1,300,000 or so distinct CDR3 sequences, approximately 60% of them singletons. Per sample, no less than 6 micrograms of total RNA were extracted. As concerns this clonotype: Its specificity is not known.

CDR3 length: 15 residues. The germline CDR1 and CDR2 sequences are SGDLS and YYNGEE. The germline V and J ends were trimmed by 3 bases and 0 bases, with 10 bases remaining between them. Sequenced: blood. V gene TRBV9 combines with J gene TRBJ1-3; D is unclear. The sequence came from a man younger than 35 in good health. The CDR3 region is CASSALEDSGNTIYF. For the CDR3, the DNA is TGTGCCAGCAGCGCCCTCGAAGACTCTGGAAACACCATATATTTT. Based on the CDR3 plus reference TRBV9 and TRBJ1-3, the full variable domain is DSGVTQTPKHLITATGQRVTLRCSPRSGDLSVYWYQQSLDQGLQFLIQYYNGEERAKGNILERFSAQQFPDLHSELNLSSLELGDSALYFCASSALEDSGNTIYFGEGSWLTVV.